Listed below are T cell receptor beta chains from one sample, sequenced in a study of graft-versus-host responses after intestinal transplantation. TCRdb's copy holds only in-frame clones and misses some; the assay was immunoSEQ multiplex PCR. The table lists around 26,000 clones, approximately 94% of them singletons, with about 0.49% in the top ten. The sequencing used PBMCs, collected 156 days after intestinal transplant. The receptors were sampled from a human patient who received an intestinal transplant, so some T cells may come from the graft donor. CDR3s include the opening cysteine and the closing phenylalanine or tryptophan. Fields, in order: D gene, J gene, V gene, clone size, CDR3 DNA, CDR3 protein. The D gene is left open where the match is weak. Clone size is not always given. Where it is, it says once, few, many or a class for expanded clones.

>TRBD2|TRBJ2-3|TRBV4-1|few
TGCGCCAGCAGCCAAGATAGCGGGGGTACGCAGTATTTT
CASSQDSGGTQYF
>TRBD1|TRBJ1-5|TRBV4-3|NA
TGCGCCAGCAGCCAAGGTCTATATTTAAGACAGGGTAGCAATCAGCCCCAGCATTTT
CASSQGLYLRQGSNQPQHF
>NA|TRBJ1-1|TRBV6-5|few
TGTGCCAGTCATTCCCGGGTGGACACTGAAGCTTTCTTT
CASHSRVDTEAFF
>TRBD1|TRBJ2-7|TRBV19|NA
TGTGCCAGTAGAGACAGGGGCTCCTACGAGCAGTACTTC
CASRDRGSYEQYF
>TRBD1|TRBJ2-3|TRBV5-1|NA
TGCGCCAGCAGCCACCAGGGGGTTAGCACAGATACGCAGTATTTT
CASSHQGVSTDTQYF
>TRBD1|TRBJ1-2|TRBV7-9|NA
TGTGCCAGCAGCCCAATCCGGGACAGGGTCTATGGCTATGGCTACACCTTC
CASSPIRDRVYGYGYTF
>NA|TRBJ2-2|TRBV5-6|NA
TGTGCCAGCAGCCCATGGACAGCGAACACCGGGGAGCTGTTTTTT
CASSPWTANTGELFF
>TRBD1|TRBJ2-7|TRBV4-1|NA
TGCGCCAGCAGCCTAGGGACAGACTACGAGCAGTACTTC
CASSLGTDYEQYF
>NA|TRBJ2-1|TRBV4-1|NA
TGCGCCAGCAGCCAAGTCCCCATGTCGAACTACAATGAGCAGTTCTTC
CASSQVPMSNYNEQFF
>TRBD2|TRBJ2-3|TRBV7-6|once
TGTGCCAGCAGCTTACGGACTAGCGATCCCACAGATACGCAGTATTTT
CASSLRTSDPTDTQYF
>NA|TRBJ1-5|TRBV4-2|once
TGTGCCAGCAGCCATTATTCTAGCAATCAGCCCCAGCATTTT
CASSHYSSNQPQHF
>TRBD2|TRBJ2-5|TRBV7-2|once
TGTGCCAGCAGCTTACAGGGACTAGCGGGGGGTTGGGTGCAGTACTTC
CASSLQGLAGGWVQYF
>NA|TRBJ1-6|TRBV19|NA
TGTGCCAGTACCCCACGGGACGGGTATAATTCACCCCTCCACTTT
CASTPRDGYNSPLHF
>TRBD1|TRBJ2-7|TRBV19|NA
TGTGCCAGTAGTATCCTTACAGGGGATAAGCAGTACTTC
CASSILTGDKQYF
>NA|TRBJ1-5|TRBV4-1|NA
TGCGCCAGCAGCCAAGATGCTCTGGGGGCCCTTCAGCCCCAGCATTTT
CASSQDALGALQPQHF
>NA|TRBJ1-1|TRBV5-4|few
TGTGCCAGCAGCCGCCGGGGCGGGGGCACTGAAGCTTTCTTT
CASSRRGGGTEAFF
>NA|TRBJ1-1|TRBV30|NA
TGTGCCTGGACTCAGGGGTGGAACACTGAAGCTTTCTTT
CAWTQGWNTEAFF
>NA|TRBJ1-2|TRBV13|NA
TGTGCCAGCAGCTTAGGTCGTACAGGCCTCTATGGCTACACCTTC
CASSLGRTGLYGYTF
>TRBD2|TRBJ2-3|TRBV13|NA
TGTGCCAGCAGCTTAGTAAGCGGGGCCCGGGGAGATACGCAGTATTTT
CASSLVSGARGDTQYF
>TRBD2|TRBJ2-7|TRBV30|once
TGTGCCTGGAGTGCGGGGGGGTTAAGCTCCTACGAGCAGTACTTC
CAWSAGGLSSYEQYF
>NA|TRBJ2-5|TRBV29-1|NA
TGCAGCGTGGCGAGGAGATTCCAAGAGACCCAGTACTTC
CSVARRFQETQYF
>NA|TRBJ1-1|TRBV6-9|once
TGTGCCAGCAGTTTAGGTGTTGAAGCTTTCTTT
CASSLGVEAFF
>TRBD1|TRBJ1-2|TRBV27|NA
TGTGCGACAAAGGACAGGGGAATGGGTAACTATGGCTACACCTTC
CATKDRGMGNYGYTF
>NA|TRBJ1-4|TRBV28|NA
TGTGCCAGCAGTTTATTTGGAGGGGGGGAAAAACTGTTTTTT
CASSLFGGGEKLFF
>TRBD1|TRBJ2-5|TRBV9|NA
TGTGCCAGCAGCGTGGGTGGACAGGGCTTTGACGCAGAGACCCAGTACTTC
CASSVGGQGFDAETQYF
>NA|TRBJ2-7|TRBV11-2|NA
TGTGCCAGCAGCTTAAGGGGGACCTCCTACGAGCAGTACTTC
CASSLRGTSYEQYF
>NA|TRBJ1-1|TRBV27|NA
TGTGCCAGCAGTCCGGCTTTAGGCCTGCTACACGAAGCTTTCTTT
CASSPALGLLHEAFF
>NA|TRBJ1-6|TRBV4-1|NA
TGCGCCAGCAGCCAAGGGTTCTTCTATAATTCACCCCTCCACTTT
CASSQGFFYNSPLHF
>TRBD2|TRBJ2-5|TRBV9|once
TGTGCCAGCAGCCCTACACTAGCGGGGGGGCTTGGGGAGACCCAGTACTTC
CASSPTLAGGLGETQYF
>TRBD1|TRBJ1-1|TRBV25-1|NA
TGTGCCAGCAGTGAAGGACAGGGACTATACACTGAAGCTTTCTTT
CASSEGQGLYTEAFF
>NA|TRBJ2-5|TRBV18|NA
TGTGCCAGCTCAAGTCAGGCAGACCAAGAGACCCAGTACTTC
CASSSQADQETQYF
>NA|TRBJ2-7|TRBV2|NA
TGTGTACAGGAGAGAGGGTACGAGCAGTACTTC
CVQERGYEQYF
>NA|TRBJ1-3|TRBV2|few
TGTGCCAGCACCGCCGGAGCATACGCTGGAAACACCATATATTTT
CASTAGAYAGNTIYF
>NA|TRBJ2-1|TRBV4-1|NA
TGCGCCAGCAGCCAGCACCTCCTGCCATCCTTCGCCCCCTACAATGAGCAGTTCTTC
CASSQHLLPSFAPYNEQFF
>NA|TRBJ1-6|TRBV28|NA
TGTGCCAGCAGTTTGGACAGCAATTCACCCCTCCACTTT
CASSLDSNSPLHF
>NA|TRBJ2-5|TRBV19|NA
TGTGCCAGTAGTACCGGAGTGGGAGAGGGGGGGCCCCAAGAGACCCAGTACTTC
CASSTGVGEGGPQETQYF
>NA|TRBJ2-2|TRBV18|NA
TGTGCCAGCTCACGTCAGGGGCCCACGAACACCGGGGAGCTGTTTTTT
CASSRQGPTNTGELFF
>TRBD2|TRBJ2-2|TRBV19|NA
TGTGCCAGTAGTTCAATCTTAGCGGGGCAACTCTACACCGGGGAGCTGTTTTTT
CASSSILAGQLYTGELFF
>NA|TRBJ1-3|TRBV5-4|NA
TGTGCCAGCAGCTTTGGCAGCACTGGAAACACCATATATTTT
CASSFGSTGNTIYF
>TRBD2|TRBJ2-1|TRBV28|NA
TGTGCCAGCAGTCCATCTAGCGGGGCATACAATGAGCAGTTCTTC
CASSPSSGAYNEQFF
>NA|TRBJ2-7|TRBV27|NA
TGTGCCAGCAGTTATTCGGGGGCTACCTACGAGCAGTACTTC
CASSYSGATYEQYF
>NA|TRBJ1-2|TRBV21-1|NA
TGTGCCAGCAGTTCCCCGGGACAGGGTTTGTCCCCTCACGGGACGGATGGCTACACCTTC
CASSSPGQGLSPHGTDGYTF